What follows are 8 T cell receptor beta chains derived from one specimen sequenced in a study of blood T cell repertoires in COVID-19. TCRdb's copy holds only in-frame clones and misses some; the assay was immunoSEQ multiplex PCR. Of 100,000 to 150,000 clones listed, about 83% were seen once; the top ten hold about a tenth. The specimen was peripheral blood. The receptors shown here come from a middle-aged man with active or convalescent COVID-19.

CDR3 bases: TGTGCCAGCAGTAACCAGGGGAGGGTCGGGGAGCTGTTTTTT. Protein product: CASSNQGRVGELFF. V gene TRBV6-5 combines with J gene TRBJ2-2; tentative D call: TRBD2 (7 bases). The CDR3 sequence is 14 residues long. Looked up from germline, CDR1 is MNHEY and CDR2 is SVGAGI. The V and J ends lost 5 bases and 7 bases respectively, with 14 bases between them.

This chain joins TRBV12-5 and TRBJ1-1, with D tentatively TRBD1 (6 bases). Trimming removed 1 base from V and 10 bases from J, with 10 bases in between. The CDR3 consists of 12 residues. The germline V gene has CDR1 LGHNT and CDR2 FRNRAP. CDR3: CASGLGDRRAFF. The CDR3 DNA sequence: TGTGCTAGTGGTTTGGGTGACAGGAGAGCTTTCTTT. The entire variable domain, with the rest obtained from reference TRBV12-5 and TRBJ1-1, is as follows: DARVTQTPRHKVTEMGQEVTMRCQPILGHNTVFWYRQTMMQGLELLAYFRNRAPLDDSGMPKDRFSAEMPDATLATLKIQPSEPRDSAVYFCASGLGDRRAFFGQGTRLTVV.

This sequence joins TRBV3-1 (or the pseudogene TRBV3-2) and TRBJ2-3; 7 positions agree with TRBD2. The CDR3 spans 15 residues. Germline CDR1 reads LGHDT; CDR2 reads YNNKEL (reference sequence). Unmatched junction bases numbered 6, after V lost 5 bases and J lost 1 base. This CDR3 reads CASSGGRVGTDTQYF. CDR3 DNA: TGTGCCAGCAGCGGGGGGAGGGTTGGCACAGATACGCAGTATTTT.

The rearrangement links TRBV6-2 or TRBV6-3 to TRBJ2-1, with TRBD2 as a possible D gene (7 bases). This CDR3 is 14 amino acids long. With 6 bases removed from V and 5 bases from J, the gap between germline ends came to 14 bases. Germline CDR1 reads MNHEY; CDR2 reads SVGEGT. CDR3 residues: CASSLGGPNNEQFF. CDR3 in DNA: TGTGCCAGCAGCCTCGGGGGGCCGAACAATGAGCAGTTCTTC.

The chain is built from TRBV20-1 and TRBJ1-1, with D unclear. V lost 6 bases and J 5 bases, leaving 10 bases between the germline ends. The germline V gene has CDR1 DFQATT and CDR2 SNEGSKA (reference sequence). This CDR3 is built from 11 residues. Here the CDR3 DNA reads TGCAGTGCCAAAGACGGGACTGAAGCTTTCTTT. Its translation is CSAKDGTEAFF.

The V gene is TRBV10-1, the J gene TRBJ2-3; the match to TRBD2 covers 13 bases. The CDR3 has 16 amino acids. V lost 6 bases, J lost 1 base, and 4 bases stayed unmatched. Germline CDR1 reads WNHNN; CDR2 reads SYGVQD (reference sequence). Written as DNA, the CDR3 is TGCGCCAGCAGACCAGGACTAGCGGGGGGCACAGATACGCAGTATTTT. Translation gives CASRPGLAGGTDTQYF.

The chain recombines TRBV6-1 with TRBJ1-1; TRBD1 is a possible D gene (6 bases). The CDR3 spans 18 residues. The V gene's germline CDR1 is MNHNS and CDR2 SASEGT. Trimming removed 0 bases at V and 4 bases at J, with 21 bases between. The CDR3 reads CASSEAIQAQGLFTEAFF. CDR3 sequence (DNA): TGTGCCAGCAGTGAAGCGATCCAGGCACAGGGCCTGTTCACTGAAGCTTTCTTT.

The CDR3 DNA is TGTGCCAGCAGTGAGAGGCATCCCTACGAGCAGTACTTC. It codes for CASSERHPYEQYF. The chain uses TRBV2 and TRBJ2-7; D uncertain. Germline CDR1 and CDR2: SNHLY and FYNNEI. Trimming left V 3 bases short and J 2 bases short, with 8 bases between. The CDR3 sequence is 13 residues long.